Listed below are T cell receptor beta chains from one sample, sequenced in a study of shared clonotypes between healthy human individuals. The protocol was immunoSEQ multiplex PCR, while the TCRdb copy is restricted to in-frame clones and leaves out a portion. The profile shows approximately 350,000 clones, around 67% of them singletons. Sequencing used memory CD4+ T cells sorted from blood. All receptors derive from a man in his thirties or forties in good health. The CDR3 runs from the conserved cysteine through the conserved F or W. The D gene is left open where the match is weak. Rows give clone size only sometimes, using once, few, many, or a class for an expanded clone.

v_call: TRBV18; cdr3_length: 21; clone_size: .; d_call: TRBD2; j_call: TRBJ2-2; cdr3_aa: CASSPANIAGTSGSRTGELFF; cdr3_nt: TGTGCCAGCTCACCAGCAAACATAGCCGGGACTAGCGGGAGTCGCACCGGGGAGCTGTTTTTT
v_call: TRBV30; cdr3_length: 14; clone_size: many; d_call: .; j_call: TRBJ2-5; cdr3_aa: CAWSVRTVQETQYF; cdr3_nt: TGTGCCTGGAGTGTTCGGACAGTGCAAGAGACCCAGTACTTC
v_call: TRBV6-1; cdr3_length: 15; clone_size: .; d_call: .; j_call: TRBJ1-2; cdr3_aa: CASSEALRQNYGYTF; cdr3_nt: TGTGCCAGCAGTGAAGCGCTTCGGCAGAATTATGGCTACACCTTC
v_call: TRBV9; cdr3_length: 20; clone_size: .; d_call: TRBD1; j_call: TRBJ1-4; cdr3_aa: CASSVGNDRDIPPTNEKLFF; cdr3_nt: TGTGCCAGCAGCGTAGGGAACGACAGGGACATACCCCCAACTAATGAAAAACTGTTTTTT
v_call: TRBV15; cdr3_length: 12; clone_size: few; d_call: .; j_call: TRBJ1-1; cdr3_aa: CATSRDVAEAFF; cdr3_nt: TGTGCCACCAGCAGAGATGTGGCCGAAGCTTTCTTT
v_call: TRBV5-4; cdr3_length: 14; clone_size: .; d_call: TRBD2; j_call: TRBJ2-7; cdr3_aa: CASSAGLAIHEQYF; cdr3_nt: TGTGCCAGCAGTGCGGGACTAGCTATCCACGAGCAGTACTTC
v_call: TRBV27; cdr3_length: 14; clone_size: .; d_call: TRBD2; j_call: TRBJ2-3; cdr3_aa: CASRTSGRLSTQYF; cdr3_nt: TGTGCCAGCAGAACCAGCGGGAGACTAAGTACGCAGTATTTT
v_call: TRBV7-8; cdr3_length: 13; clone_size: .; d_call: .; j_call: TRBJ1-1; cdr3_aa: CASSPKTRSEAFF; cdr3_nt: TGTGCCAGCAGCCCCAAGACACGGTCTGAAGCTTTCTTT
v_call: TRBV29-1; cdr3_length: 13; clone_size: .; d_call: .; j_call: TRBJ2-5; cdr3_aa: CSVEGTEQETQYF; cdr3_nt: TGCAGCGTTGAAGGGACAGAACAAGAGACCCAGTACTTC
v_call: TRBV5-1; cdr3_length: 16; clone_size: .; d_call: TRBD1; j_call: TRBJ2-5; cdr3_aa: CASSLGSRGQQETQYF; cdr3_nt: TGCGCCAGCAGCTTGGGGAGTAGGGGACAGCAAGAGACCCAGTACTTC
v_call: TRBV5-4; cdr3_length: 15; clone_size: .; d_call: .; j_call: TRBJ2-5; cdr3_aa: CASSFPGARAETQYF; cdr3_nt: TGTGCCAGCAGCTTTCCCGGAGCGCGGGCAGAGACCCAGTACTTC
v_call: TRBV15; cdr3_length: 12; clone_size: .; d_call: .; j_call: TRBJ1-3; cdr3_aa: CATRSSGNTIYF; cdr3_nt: TGTGCCACCAGGAGCTCTGGAAACACCATATATTTT
v_call: TRBV4-1; cdr3_length: 15; clone_size: .; d_call: .; j_call: TRBJ2-1; cdr3_aa: CASRPDARPVNEQFF; cdr3_nt: TGCGCCAGCCGCCCCGACGCTAGGCCGGTCAATGAGCAGTTCTTC
v_call: TRBV27; cdr3_length: 16; clone_size: .; d_call: .; j_call: TRBJ2-2; cdr3_aa: CASSPRGLMNTGELFF; cdr3_nt: TGTGCCAGCAGTCCCCGGGGACTCATGAACACCGGGGAGCTGTTTTTT
v_call: TRBV5-4; cdr3_length: 16; clone_size: .; d_call: .; j_call: TRBJ2-1; cdr3_aa: CASSFKKAGTYNEQFF; cdr3_nt: TGTGCCAGCAGCTTCAAAAAGGCGGGAACATACAATGAGCAGTTCTTC
v_call: TRBV14; cdr3_length: 15; clone_size: .; d_call: TRBD2; j_call: TRBJ2-7; cdr3_aa: CASSQGGLPSYEQYF; cdr3_nt: TGTGCCAGCAGCCAAGGGGGACTACCCTCCTACGAGCAGTACTTC
v_call: TRBV29-1; cdr3_length: 19; clone_size: .; d_call: TRBD2; j_call: TRBJ2-7; cdr3_aa: CSVNAWGGTSGRRTYEQYF; cdr3_nt: TGCAGCGTTAATGCGTGGGGGGGGACTAGCGGGAGGAGAACCTACGAGCAGTACTTC
v_call: TRBV7-9; cdr3_length: 15; clone_size: .; d_call: .; j_call: TRBJ2-1; cdr3_aa: CASSYREITYNEQFF; cdr3_nt: TGTGCCAGCAGCTACAGGGAAATCACCTACAATGAGCAGTTCTTC
v_call: TRBV11-2; cdr3_length: 12; clone_size: .; d_call: .; j_call: TRBJ2-7; cdr3_aa: CASSVSDSEQYF; cdr3_nt: TGTGCCAGCAGCGTTAGCGACAGCGAGCAGTACTTC
v_call: TRBV5-1; cdr3_length: 14; clone_size: .; d_call: .; j_call: TRBJ2-7; cdr3_aa: CASSLATASYEQYF; cdr3_nt: TGCGCCAGCAGCTTGGCCACAGCTTCCTACGAGCAGTACTTC
v_call: TRBV5-1; cdr3_length: 17; clone_size: .; d_call: TRBD2; j_call: TRBJ2-1; cdr3_aa: CASSSGLAGGRGNEQFF; cdr3_nt: TGCGCCAGCAGCTCGGGACTAGCGGGAGGTAGAGGCAATGAGCAGTTCTTC
v_call: TRBV5-6; cdr3_length: 16; clone_size: .; d_call: .; j_call: TRBJ1-2; cdr3_aa: CASSLGPSGPGGGYTF; cdr3_nt: TGTGCCAGCAGCCTGGGGCCCAGTGGCCCGGGTGGTGGCTACACCTTC
v_call: TRBV5-1; cdr3_length: 12; clone_size: .; d_call: .; j_call: TRBJ1-4; cdr3_aa: CASSTDGEKLFF; cdr3_nt: TGCGCCAGCAGTACAGACGGGGAAAAACTGTTTTTT
v_call: TRBV2; cdr3_length: 15; clone_size: .; d_call: .; j_call: TRBJ2-5; cdr3_aa: CASSMRLTAQETQYF; cdr3_nt: TGTGCCAGCAGTATGCGTTTGACAGCTCAAGAGACCCAGTACTTC